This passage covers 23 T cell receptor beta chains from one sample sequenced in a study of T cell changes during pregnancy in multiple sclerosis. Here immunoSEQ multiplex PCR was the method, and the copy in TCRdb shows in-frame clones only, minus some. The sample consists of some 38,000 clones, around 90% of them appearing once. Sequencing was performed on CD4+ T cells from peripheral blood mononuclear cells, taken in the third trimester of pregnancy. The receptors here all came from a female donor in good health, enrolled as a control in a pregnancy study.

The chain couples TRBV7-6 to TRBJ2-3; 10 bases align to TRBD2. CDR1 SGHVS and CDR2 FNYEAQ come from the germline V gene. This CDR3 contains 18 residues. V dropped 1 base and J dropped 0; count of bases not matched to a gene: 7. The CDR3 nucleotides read TGTGCCAGCAGCTTAGTTCCTAGCGGGAGTGATAGCACAGATACGCAGTATTTT. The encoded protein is CASSLVPSGSDSTDTQYF.

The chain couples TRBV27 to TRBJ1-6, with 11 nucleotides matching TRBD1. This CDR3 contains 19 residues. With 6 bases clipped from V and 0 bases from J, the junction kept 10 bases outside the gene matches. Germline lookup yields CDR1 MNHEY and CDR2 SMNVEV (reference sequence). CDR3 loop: CASSPGQGVRSSYNSPLHF. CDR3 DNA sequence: TGTGCCAGCAGCCCGGGACAGGGGGTTCGGAGCTCCTATAATTCACCCCTCCACTTT.

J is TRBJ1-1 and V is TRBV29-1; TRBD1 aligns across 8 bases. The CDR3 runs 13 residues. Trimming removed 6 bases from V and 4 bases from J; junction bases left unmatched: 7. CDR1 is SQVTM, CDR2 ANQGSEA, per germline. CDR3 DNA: TGCAGCGTGGGGACAGGACAACTCACTGAAGCTTTCTTT. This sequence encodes CSVGTGQLTEAFF.

CDR3 bases: TGTGCCAGCACCTACGGGGAAACAGATACGCAGTATTTT. It specifies CASTYGETDTQYF. V and J are TRBV2 and TRBJ2-3; TRBD2 is a possible D gene (5 bases). Trimming stripped 7 bases from V and 3 bases from J, with 11 bases between. CDR3 size: 13 residues. CDR1 and CDR2 from the germline V gene are SNHLY and FYNNEI. Filled out from reference TRBV2 and TRBJ2-3, the complete variable domain reads EPEVTQTPSHQVTQMGQEVILRCVPISNHLYFYWYRQILGQKVEFLVSFYNNEISEKSEIFDDQFSVERPDGSNFTLKIRSTKLEDSAMYFCASTYGETDTQYFGPGTRLTVL.

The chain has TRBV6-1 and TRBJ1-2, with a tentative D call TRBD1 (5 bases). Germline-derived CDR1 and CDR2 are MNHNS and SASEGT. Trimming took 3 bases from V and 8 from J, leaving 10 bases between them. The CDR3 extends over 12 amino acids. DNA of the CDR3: TGTGCCAGCAGTGATGCGGGGCTGGGCTACACCTTC. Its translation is CASSDAGLGYTF.

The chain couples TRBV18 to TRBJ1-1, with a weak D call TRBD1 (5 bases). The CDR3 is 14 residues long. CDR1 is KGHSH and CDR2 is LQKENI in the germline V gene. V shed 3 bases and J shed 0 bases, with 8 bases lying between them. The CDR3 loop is CASSPGGVNTEAFF. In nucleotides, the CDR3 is TGTGCCAGCTCACCCGGGGGGGTGAACACTGAAGCTTTCTTT.

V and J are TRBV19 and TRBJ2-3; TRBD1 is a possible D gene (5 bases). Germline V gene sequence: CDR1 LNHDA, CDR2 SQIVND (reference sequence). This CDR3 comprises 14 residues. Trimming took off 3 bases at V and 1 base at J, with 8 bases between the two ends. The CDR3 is CASSMGQGTDTQYF. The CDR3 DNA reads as TGTGCCAGTAGTATGGGGCAGGGCACAGATACGCAGTATTTT.

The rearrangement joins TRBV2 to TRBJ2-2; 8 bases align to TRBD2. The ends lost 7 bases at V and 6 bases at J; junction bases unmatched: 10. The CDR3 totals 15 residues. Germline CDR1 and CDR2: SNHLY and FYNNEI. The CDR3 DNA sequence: TGTGCCAGCAACCCCGGGGCGGGAGGTCCCGGGGAGCTGTTTTTT. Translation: CASNPGAGGPGELFF.

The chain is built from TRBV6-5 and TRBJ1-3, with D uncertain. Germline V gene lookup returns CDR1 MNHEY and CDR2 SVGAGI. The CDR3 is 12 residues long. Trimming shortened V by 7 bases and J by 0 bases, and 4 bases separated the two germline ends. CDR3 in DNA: TGTGCCAGCACTAACTCTGGAAACACCATATATTTT. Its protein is CASTNSGNTIYF.

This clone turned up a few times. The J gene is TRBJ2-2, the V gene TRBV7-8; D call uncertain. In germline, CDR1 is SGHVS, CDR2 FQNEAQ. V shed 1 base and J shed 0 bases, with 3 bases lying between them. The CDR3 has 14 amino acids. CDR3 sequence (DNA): TGTGCCAGCAGCTTAGTAGCGAACACCGGGGAGCTGTTTTTT. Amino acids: CASSLVANTGELFF. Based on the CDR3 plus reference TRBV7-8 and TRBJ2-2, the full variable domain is GAGVSQSPRYKVAKRGQDVALRCDPISGHVSLFWYQQALGQGPEFLTYFQNEAQLDKSGLPSDRFFAERPEGSVSTLKIQRTQQEDSAVYLCASSLVANTGELFFGEGSRLTVL.

The CDR3 nucleotides are TGTGCCTGGAGTGACGGCAATGAGCAGTTCTTC. This codes for CAWSDGNEQFF. The V call is TRBV30, the J call TRBJ2-1; D not resolved. Germline values: CDR1 GTSNPN, CDR2 SVGIG (reference sequence). Trimming left V 1 base short and J 6 bases short, with 4 bases between. This CDR3 spans 11 amino acids.

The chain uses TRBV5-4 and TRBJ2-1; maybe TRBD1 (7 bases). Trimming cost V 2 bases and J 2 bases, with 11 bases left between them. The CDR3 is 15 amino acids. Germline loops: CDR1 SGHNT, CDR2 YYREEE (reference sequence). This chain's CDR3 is CASSFQGGPYNEQFF. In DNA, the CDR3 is TGTGCCAGCAGCTTCCAGGGGGGCCCCTACAATGAGCAGTTCTTC.

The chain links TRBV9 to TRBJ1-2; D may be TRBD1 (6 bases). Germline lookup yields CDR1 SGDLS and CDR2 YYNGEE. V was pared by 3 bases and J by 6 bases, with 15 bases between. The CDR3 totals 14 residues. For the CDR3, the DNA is TGTGCCAGCAGCGGACGTCTGGGGGCGAATGGCTACACCTTC. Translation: CASSGRLGANGYTF.

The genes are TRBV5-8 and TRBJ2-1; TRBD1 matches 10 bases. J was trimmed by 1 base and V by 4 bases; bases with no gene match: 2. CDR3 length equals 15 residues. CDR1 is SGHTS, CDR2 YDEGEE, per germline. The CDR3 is CASSQGQGSYNEQFF. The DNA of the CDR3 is TGTGCCAGCAGCCAGGGACAGGGGTCCTACAATGAGCAGTTCTTC.

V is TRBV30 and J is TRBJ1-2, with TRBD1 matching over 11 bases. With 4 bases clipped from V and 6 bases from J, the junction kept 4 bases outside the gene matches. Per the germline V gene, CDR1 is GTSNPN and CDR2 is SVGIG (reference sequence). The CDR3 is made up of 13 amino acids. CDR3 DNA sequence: TGTGCCTGGACCCTGGACAGGGGGCATGGCTACACCTTC. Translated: CAWTLDRGHGYTF.

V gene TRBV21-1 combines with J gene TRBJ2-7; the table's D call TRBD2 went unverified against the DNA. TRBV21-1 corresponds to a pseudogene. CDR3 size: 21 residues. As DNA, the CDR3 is TGTGCCAGCAGCAAAGTGGAAGCGGAGTTAGCGGGGTCTAACGGCTCCTACGAGCAGTACTTC. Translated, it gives CASSKVEAELAGSNGSYEQYF.

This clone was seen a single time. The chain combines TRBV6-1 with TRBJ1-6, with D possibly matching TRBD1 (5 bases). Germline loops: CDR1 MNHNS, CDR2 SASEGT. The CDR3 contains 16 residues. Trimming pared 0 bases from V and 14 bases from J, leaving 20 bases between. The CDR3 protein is CASSEASGMVWRALHF. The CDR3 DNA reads TGTGCCAGCAGTGAAGCATCAGGGATGGTTTGGAGGGCCCTCCACTTT.

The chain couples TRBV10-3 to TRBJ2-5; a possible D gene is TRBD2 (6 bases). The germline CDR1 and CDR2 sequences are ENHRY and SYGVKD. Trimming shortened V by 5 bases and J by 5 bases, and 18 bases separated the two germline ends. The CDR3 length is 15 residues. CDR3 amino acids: CAISPVPTSRETQYF. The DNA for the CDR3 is TGTGCCATCAGTCCCGTACCGACTAGTAGGGAGACCCAGTACTTC.

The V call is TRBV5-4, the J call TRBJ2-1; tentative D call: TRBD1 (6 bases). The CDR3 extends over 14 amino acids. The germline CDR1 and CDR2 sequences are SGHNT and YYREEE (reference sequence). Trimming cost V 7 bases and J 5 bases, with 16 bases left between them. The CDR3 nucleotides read TGTGCCAGCTCTATCGCAGGGACAAACAATGAGCAGTTCTTC. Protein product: CASSIAGTNNEQFF.

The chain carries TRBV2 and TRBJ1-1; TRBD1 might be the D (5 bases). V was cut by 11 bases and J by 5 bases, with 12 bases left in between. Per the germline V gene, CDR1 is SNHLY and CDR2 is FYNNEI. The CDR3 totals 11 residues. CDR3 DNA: TGTGCCCCCAAGGAGGGGACTGAAGCTTTCTTT. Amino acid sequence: CAPKEGTEAFF.

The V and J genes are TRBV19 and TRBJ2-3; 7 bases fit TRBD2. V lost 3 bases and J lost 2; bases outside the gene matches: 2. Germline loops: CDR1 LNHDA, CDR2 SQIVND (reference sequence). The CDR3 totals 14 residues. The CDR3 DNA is TGTGCCAGTAGTATGGGGGGGTTCACAGATACGCAGTATTTT. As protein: CASSMGGFTDTQYF.

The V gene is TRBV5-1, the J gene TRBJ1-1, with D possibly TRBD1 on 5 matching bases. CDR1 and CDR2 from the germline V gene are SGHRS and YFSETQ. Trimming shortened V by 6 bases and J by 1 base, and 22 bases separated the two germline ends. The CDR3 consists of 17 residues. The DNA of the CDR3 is TGCGCCAGCAAGCAAGGTGGCAGGGCAGGCGGGAACACTGAAGCTTTCTTT. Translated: CASKQGGRAGGNTEAFF. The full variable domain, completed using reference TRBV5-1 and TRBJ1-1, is KAGVTQTPRYLIKTRGQQVTLSCSPISGHRSVSWYQQTPGQGLQFLFEYFSETQRNKGNFPGRFSGRQFSNSRSEMNVSTLELGDSALYLCASKQGGRAGGNTEAFFGQGTRLTVV.

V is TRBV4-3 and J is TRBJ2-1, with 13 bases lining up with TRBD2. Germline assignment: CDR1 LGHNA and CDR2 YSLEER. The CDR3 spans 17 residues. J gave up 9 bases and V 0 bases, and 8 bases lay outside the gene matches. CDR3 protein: CASSQDRRTSGRSEQFF. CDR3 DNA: TGCGCCAGCAGCCAAGATAGACGGACTAGCGGGAGAAGTGAGCAGTTCTTC.